The 27 T cell receptor beta chains presented below share a single source sample, sequenced in a study of shared clonotypes between healthy human individuals. The method was immunoSEQ multiplex PCR; TCRdb's version includes in-frame clones alone and lacks a portion of them. The data show 1.6 million or so clones, 96% seen once. Sequenced input: naive CD4+ T cells sorted from blood. The sample's subset: CD45RA+ positively selected. The receptors here all came from a man between 25 and 39 years old in good health.

This clone appeared once. The V call is TRBV6-6, the J call TRBJ1-5; no firm D call. Germline assignment: CDR1 MNHNY and CDR2 SVGAGI (reference sequence). Trimming left V 0 bases short and J 2 bases short, with 11 bases between. The CDR3 spans 16 residues. The CDR3 sequence: CASSYSIWQGNQPQHF. The CDR3, as DNA: TGTGCCAGCAGTTACTCGATATGGCAGGGCAATCAGCCCCAGCATTTT.

This chain joins TRBV6-1 and TRBJ2-7, with 11 bases matching TRBD1. Germline-derived CDR1 and CDR2 are MNHNS and SASEGT. This CDR3 has 13 residues. V lost 7 bases and J lost 3; bases outside the gene matches: 2. This chain's CDR3 is CASKDRGLYEQYF. DNA of the CDR3: TGTGCCAGCAAGGACAGGGGGCTCTACGAGCAGTACTTC.

The chain couples TRBV5-1 to TRBJ2-3, with D unresolved. CDR1 is SGHRS and CDR2 is YFSETQ in the germline V gene. The V end lost 0 bases, the J end lost 0 bases, and 11 bases lay between the germline ends. This CDR3 region has 16 residues. The CDR3 DNA sequence: TGCGCCAGCAGCTTGGCGCGGTTAACTAGCACAGATACGCAGTATTTT. This gives the protein CASSLARLTSTDTQYF. The full variable domain, in which reference TRBV5-1 and TRBJ2-3 provide the parts outside the CDR3, is KAGVTQTPRYLIKTRGQQVTLSCSPISGHRSVSWYQQTPGQGLQFLFEYFSETQRNKGNFPGRFSGRQFSNSRSEMNVSTLELGDSALYLCASSLARLTSTDTQYFGPGTRLTVL.

This clone was observed a few times. This sample also contains other DNA sequences that code for the same CDR3. The chain combines TRBV20-1 with TRBJ1-1; D unresolved. The CDR3 is 10 residues long. Germline-derived CDR1 and CDR2 are DFQATT and SNEGSKA (reference sequence). V was trimmed by 5 bases and J by 6 bases, leaving 7 bases between them. CDR3 sequence: CSASRPEAFF. The CDR3 region has the DNA TGCAGTGCTTCGAGGCCTGAAGCTTTCTTT.

This chain uses TRBV5-5 with TRBJ1-3, with D unresolved. Between the trimmed V and J ends, which lost 1 base and 8 bases, there was a span of 19 bases. This CDR3 has 16 residues. Germline V gene data show CDR1 as SGHKS and CDR2 as YYEKEE (reference sequence). DNA of the CDR3: TGTGCCAGCAGCTTGTCTTGGCCAGCCGCTTTAGACACCATATATTTT. It is translated as CASSLSWPAALDTIYF.

The chain has TRBV11-3 and TRBJ2-2, with TRBD1 matching 8 bases. CDR1 and CDR2 (germline): SGHNT, YENEEA. Trimming removed 5 bases from V and 5 bases from J; junction bases left unmatched: 4. The CDR3 covers 14 residues. The CDR3 reads CASSQRQGTGELFF. The CDR3 DNA reads as TGTGCCAGCAGCCAACGACAGGGGACCGGGGAGCTGTTTTTT. Supplemented by reference TRBV11-3 and TRBJ2-2, the full variable domain reads EAGVVQSPRYKIIEKKQPVAFWCNPISGHNTLYWYLQNLGQGPELLIRYENEEAVDDSQLPKDRFSAERLKGVDSTLKIQPAELGDSAVYLCASSQRQGTGELFFGEGSRLTVL.

The rearrangement joins TRBV29-1 to TRBJ2-3; TRBD2 agrees at 7 bases. This CDR3 spans 15 amino acids. After removal of 6 bases from V and 0 bases from J, the junction contained 9 bases not matched to a gene. Germline V gives CDR1 SQVTM, CDR2 ANQGSEA. CDR3 sequence reads: CSVRPSGTSTDTQYF. As DNA, the CDR3 is TGCAGCGTGAGGCCTAGCGGAACTAGCACAGATACGCAGTATTTT.

This chain joins TRBV27 and TRBJ1-1, with D tentatively TRBD1 (5 bases). There are 15 residues in the CDR3. The ends were cut back, 2 bases at V and 3 bases at J, with 13 bases in the middle. Looked up from germline, CDR1 is MNHEY and CDR2 is SMNVEV (reference sequence). The CDR3 spells CASSLRAGIYTEAFF. The CDR3 coding sequence is TGTGCCAGCAGTTTACGGGCAGGGATCTACACTGAAGCTTTCTTT.

The chain uses TRBV11-2 and TRBJ2-1; maybe TRBD1 (6 bases). The V end lost 4 bases, the J end lost 6 bases, and 13 bases lay between the germline ends. Germline CDR1 and CDR2: SGHAT and FQNNGV. The CDR3 consists of 14 residues. The CDR3 DNA reads as TGTGCCAGCAGCTCCCGGACAGTCGGCAATGAGCAGTTCTTC. Translating it yields CASSSRTVGNEQFF.

The rearrangement links TRBV7-9 to TRBJ2-3; TRBD1 agrees at 8 bases. This CDR3 spans 15 amino acids. The ends lost 1 base at V and 2 bases at J; junction bases unmatched: 2. The germline V gene has CDR1 SEHNR and CDR2 FQNEAQ (reference sequence). CDR3 in amino acids: CASSLGDRITDTQYF. As DNA, the CDR3 is TGTGCCAGCAGCTTAGGGGACAGGATCACAGATACGCAGTATTTT.

The chain employs TRBV14 and TRBJ2-1; D remains unclear. CDR1 and CDR2 (germline): SGHDN, FVKESK. The CDR3 length is 16 residues. Trimming took 2 bases from V and 0 from J, leaving 11 bases between them. The CDR3 loop is CASSQRRLTSYNEQFF. For the CDR3, the DNA is TGTGCCAGCAGCCAACGGCGCTTGACCTCCTACAATGAGCAGTTCTTC.

The J gene is TRBJ1-1, the V gene TRBV5-6, with D possibly matching TRBD1 (5 bases). CDR1 SGHDT and CDR2 YYEEEE come from the germline V gene. The CDR3 has 13 amino acids. The V end lost 1 base, the J end lost 3 bases, and 7 bases lay between the germline ends. The chain's CDR3 is CASSLRGDTEAFF. Written as DNA, the CDR3 is TGTGCCAGCAGCTTGAGAGGGGACACTGAAGCTTTCTTT.

This clone was picked up one time. The J gene is TRBJ2-2, the V gene TRBV11-2, with TRBD1 matching over 7 bases. Germline V gives CDR1 SGHAT, CDR2 FQNNGV. The length of the CDR3 is 16 residues. The ends lost 5 bases at V and 8 bases at J; junction bases unmatched: 14. CDR3 sequence reads: CASSTRTGRGFGELFF. CDR3 coding DNA: TGTGCCAGCAGCACAAGGACAGGCAGGGGGTTTGGGGAGCTGTTTTTT.

This chain links TRBV28 with TRBJ1-5, with TRBD1 matching over 9 bases. The V and J ends lost 6 bases and 2 bases, in that order; junction bases with no gene match: 8. Germline-derived CDR1 and CDR2 are MDHEN and SYDVKM. This CDR3 comprises 16 residues. CDR3 DNA: TGTGCCAGCAGCACTAACAGGGGGCTTCGCAATCAGCCCCAGCATTTT. It yields the protein CASSTNRGLRNQPQHF.

The rearrangement links TRBV7-9 to TRBJ1-3, with 8 bases identical to TRBD1. The CDR3 is 15 residues long. Germline V gene lookup returns CDR1 SEHNR and CDR2 FQNEAQ (reference sequence). V gave up 3 bases and J gave up 6 bases; unmatched junction bases: 7. Here the CDR3 reads CASSFLTGELNTIYF. In DNA form, the CDR3 reads TGTGCCAGCAGCTTCCTGACAGGGGAGTTAAACACCATATATTTT. Full variable domain (remainder filled in from reference TRBV7-9 and TRBJ1-3): DTGVSQNPRHKITKRGQNVTFRCDPISEHNRLYWYRQTLGQGPEFLTYFQNEAQLEKSRLLSDRFSAERPKGSFSTLEIQRTEQGDSAMYLCASSFLTGELNTIYFGEGSWLTVV.

The chain combines TRBV7-8 with TRBJ2-3; 10 bases match TRBD2. This CDR3 is built from 16 residues. Per the germline V gene, CDR1 is SGHVS and CDR2 is FQNEAQ. V was pared by 7 bases and J by 2 bases, with 9 bases of the junction left unmatched. As DNA, the CDR3 is TGTGCCAGCAAACAAAGGACTAGCGGAGACACAGATACGCAGTATTTT. Protein product: CASKQRTSGDTDTQYF.

Regarding this clone: Other DNA sequences from this sample encode an identical CDR3 as well. The chain has TRBV28 and TRBJ2-7; unclear D gene. The CDR3 has 15 amino acids. V lost 2 bases and J lost 1, with 12 bases in between. Germline assignment: CDR1 MDHEN and CDR2 SYDVKM. CDR3 DNA: TGTGCCAGCAGTTTAGCCGGCCCATTGTCCTACGAGCAGTACTTC. Translation: CASSLAGPLSYEQYF.

This clone was counted a single time. The rearrangement links TRBV9 to TRBJ2-1; 10 bases match TRBD2. The CDR3 contains 19 residues. Germline CDR1 is SGDLS and CDR2 is YYNGEE. V was pared by 0 bases and J by 0 bases, with 9 bases of the junction left unmatched. Written as DNA, the CDR3 is TGTGCCAGCAGCGTAGCAGTTGCTAGCGGGAGAAGCTCCTACAATGAGCAGTTCTTC. Translated, it gives CASSVAVASGRSSYNEQFF.

The chain has TRBV18 and TRBJ1-3; the D is unclear. This CDR3 spans 12 amino acids. CDR1 is KGHSH and CDR2 is LQKENI in the germline V gene. V was shortened by 8 bases and J by 4 bases, with 9 bases between the two germline ends. The CDR3 region is CASAPAGNTIYF. The CDR3, as DNA: TGTGCCAGCGCGCCGGCCGGAAACACCATATATTTT.

V and J are TRBV7-9 and TRBJ1-4; D not resolved. The CDR3 runs 16 residues. The germline V gene has CDR1 SEHNR and CDR2 FQNEAQ (reference sequence). V dropped 5 bases and J dropped 0 bases, with 13 bases sitting between them. The CDR3 is CASSPLSRATNEKLFF. The DNA of the CDR3 is TGTGCCAGCAGCCCCCTCTCAAGAGCAACTAATGAAAAACTGTTTTTT.

This clone was counted only a few times. This chain connects TRBV2 to TRBJ2-5, with TRBD2 matching over 10 bases. There are 14 residues in the CDR3. Per germline, CDR1 SNHLY and CDR2 FYNNEI. The V segment lost 4 bases and the J segment 7 bases; nucleotides outside the gene matches: 6. In nucleotides, the CDR3 is TGTGCCAGCAGTGCGGGACTAGCGAGCGGGACCCAGTACTTC. Amino acids: CASSAGLASGTQYF.

The rearrangement links TRBV6-5 to TRBJ1-5; D is unclear. Trimming shortened V by 0 bases and J by 6 bases, and 15 bases separated the two germline ends. The germline V gene encodes CDR1 MNHEY and CDR2 SVGAGI. The CDR3 has 16 amino acids. In DNA, the CDR3 is TGTGCCAGCAGTTACTCGACCGCCGGGGTGGGTCAGCCCCAGCATTTT. It is translated as CASSYSTAGVGQPQHF.

The chain carries TRBV29-1 and TRBJ1-2, with D perhaps matching TRBD1 (5 bases). The CDR3 length is 14 residues. CDR1 SQVTM and CDR2 ANQGSEA come from the germline V gene. Trimming stripped 4 bases from V and 4 bases from J, with 16 bases between. CDR3 sequence reads: CSVGGKSSGYGYTF. The CDR3 nucleotides read TGCAGCGTTGGGGGCAAGTCCAGTGGCTATGGCTACACCTTC.

This rearrangement joins TRBV5-6 to TRBJ2-1; perhaps TRBD1 as D (6 bases). The V end lost 0 bases, the J end lost 8 bases, and 12 bases lay between the germline ends. The CDR3 consists of 14 residues. The germline V gene encodes CDR1 SGHDT and CDR2 YYEEEE. CDR3 DNA sequence: TGTGCCAGCAGCTTGGTCCACAGGGCCCATGAGCAGTTCTTC. It specifies CASSLVHRAHEQFF.

The DNA for the CDR3 is TGTGCCATGGGTGTTAACTCGAACAATGAGCAGTTCTTC. The encoded protein is CAMGVNSNNEQFF. The chain carries TRBV10-3 and TRBJ2-1; D is unclear. Germline loops: CDR1 ENHRY, CDR2 SYGVKD. Trimming cost V 9 bases and J 5 bases, with 14 bases left between them. CDR3 length equals 13 residues.

The chain employs TRBV4-1 and TRBJ2-1; 13 bases are shared with TRBD2. Germline V lookup: CDR1 MGHRA, CDR2 YSYEKL. The trim removed 3 bases at V and 5 bases at J, leaving 10 bases unmatched. This CDR3 has 18 amino acids. CDR3 DNA: TGCGCCAGCAGCCATCTCTGGACTAGCGGGAGATCCCACAATGAGCAGTTCTTC. Its protein product is CASSHLWTSGRSHNEQFF.

A remark on this clone: The sample has other DNA sequences that encode this CDR3 too. J is TRBJ2-1 and V is TRBV5-1; the D is unclear. V lost 1 base to trimming and J lost 6 bases, with 5 bases between them. The CDR3 spans 12 residues. CDR1 and CDR2 from the germline V gene are SGHRS and YFSETQ. The CDR3 coding sequence is TGCGCCAGCAGCTTGTCGCGCAATGAGCAGTTCTTC. It encodes CASSLSRNEQFF.